Listed below are T cell receptor beta chains from one sample, sequenced in a study of CD8 T cells in Susac syndrome. TCRdb reanalysed the immunoSEQ multiplex PCR reads using MiXCR and keeps one entry per CDR3 protein. The repertoire holds about 280,000 distinct CDR3 sequences, with 80% to 90% as singletons. The sequenced sample consisted of CD8+ T cells from PBMCs. Receptors were obtained from a human donor with multiple sclerosis. CDR3s include the opening cysteine and the closing phenylalanine or tryptophan. A D gene is named only where the DNA matches it firmly. The size field is filled for only some rows; it gives once, few, many or a size class.

d_call,j_call,v_call,clone_size,cdr3_nt,cdr3_aa
TRBD1,TRBJ2-3,TRBV5-5,.,TGTGCCAGCAGCTCCGCGCCCGGGACAGGGGGCGGGGGGGAAGAGTATTTT,CASSSAPGTGGGGEEYF
.,TRBJ2-1,TRBV15,.,TGTGCCACCAGCAGGGTGCCACCCTGGGATTTTACCTACAATGAGCAGTTCTTC,CATSRVPPWDFTYNEQFF
TRBD2,TRBJ2-7,TRBV2,.,TGTGCCAGCAGTGGTCGGAGAACCCGGGAGGGGCGGTACTTC,CASSGRRTREGRYF
TRBD1,TRBJ1-2,TRBV29-1,.,TGCAGCGTTAGGGACAGGAACTATGGCTACACCTTC,CSVRDRNYGYTF
TRBD1,TRBJ1-1,TRBV6-5,.,TGTGCCAGCAGTTTCAATTCAGACAGGGCTGAAGCTTTCTTT,CASSFNSDRAEAFF
TRBD2,TRBJ2-1,TRBV28,.,TGTGCCAGCAGGGTATCGCTCGCAGGGACTAGCGGGAGCAATGAGCAGTTCTTC,CASRVSLAGTSGSNEQFF
.,TRBJ2-1,TRBV4-1,.,TGCGCCAGCAGCCAAGATTGGGGTGATAATGAGCAGTTCTTC,CASSQDWGDNEQFF
TRBD1,TRBJ2-7,TRBV19,.,TGTGCCAGTAGGAAGGACAGGGATGTATTGGAGCAGTGCTTC,CASRKDRDVLEQCF
.,TRBJ2-3,TRBV27,.,TGTGCCAGCAGTTTATCGGACGGGCGCGATACGCAGTATTTT,CASSLSDGRDTQYF
.,TRBJ2-7,TRBV15,.,TGTGCCACCAGCAGAGATAGAGGGCAGGATGGCGAGCAGTACTTC,CATSRDRGQDGEQYF
.,TRBJ1-5,TRBV27,.,TGTGCCAGCAGTTTATCGTTCCCGGGGGCGCGAGGCAATCAGCCCCAGCATTTT,CASSLSFPGARGNQPQHF
.,TRBJ2-7,TRBV11-2,.,TGTGCCAGCAGCTCTACAGGAGGGATCGAGCAGTACTTC,CASSSTGGIEQYF
.,TRBJ1-6,TRBV5-4,.,TGTGCCAGCAGCTTGAGGGACTATAATTCACCCCTCCACTTT,CASSLRDYNSPLHF
TRBD2,TRBJ2-1,TRBV7-8,.,TGTGCCAGCAGCTTCCACTCGGGGGGCTACAATGAGCAGTTCTTC,CASSFHSGGYNEQFF
.,TRBJ1-1,TRBV6-5,.,TGTGCCAGCAGTTACTCGATTCCCACGAGGAACACTGAAGCTTTCTTT,CASSYSIPTRNTEAFF
TRBD1,TRBJ1-6,TRBV11-2,.,TGTGCCAGCAGCCACTACAGGGGCCCACCGGCGACCCTCCACTTT,CASSHYRGPPATLHF
.,TRBJ1-4,TRBV20-1,.,TGCAGTGCTAGGGGGAGTGGACTGTTTTTT,CSARGSGLFF
.,TRBJ2-1,TRBV7-9,.,TGTGCCAGCAGCTTCACCCTAGCGCCTCGAGGTGGGCAGTTCTTC,CASSFTLAPRGGQFF
.,TRBJ2-3,TRBV28,.,TGTGCCAGCAGCTCGGAGGAGGTGCTACCGGTGGATACGCAGTATTTT,CASSSEEVLPVDTQYF
.,TRBJ2-5,TRBV2,.,TGTGCCAGCAGTAACCAGGACTGGGAGACCCAGTACTTC,CASSNQDWETQYF
.,TRBJ1-5,TRBV5-6,.,TGTGCCAGCACCGATTTAGGAGCTTACAATCAGCCCCAGCATTTT,CASTDLGAYNQPQHF
.,TRBJ2-4,TRBV2,.,TGTGCCAGCAGTGAGGAGGGGATTACGACCAAAAACATTCAGTACTTC,CASSEEGITTKNIQYF
TRBD2,TRBJ2-7,TRBV5-6,.,TGTGCCAGCAGCTTGGTTACCGGACTAGCGGGATATGTCGTGAACGAGCAGTACTTC,CASSLVTGLAGYVVNEQYF
.,TRBJ1-2,TRBV7-9,.,TGTGCCAGCAGCCCCTCAATGACAGCTAACTATGGCTACACCTTC,CASSPSMTANYGYTF
TRBD1,TRBJ2-5,TRBV24-1,.,TGTGCCACCAGTGCAAGGGACAGTACCATACGAACCCAGTACTTC,CATSARDSTIRTQYF
.,TRBJ1-2,TRBV29-1,.,TGCAGCGTTATAATGGGGCCTGGCTACACCTTC,CSVIMGPGYTF
TRBD2,TRBJ2-2,TRBV2,.,TGTGCCACCGTAGCGGGACCCGGGGAGCTGTTTTTT,CATVAGPGELFF
TRBD1,TRBJ2-2,TRBV11-2,.,TGTGCCAGCAGCTTATGGGACAGATACACCGGGGAGCTGTTTTTT,CASSLWDRYTGELFF
.,TRBJ2-3,TRBV27,.,TGTGCCAGCAGTTTCAGGGCGGCTAGCACAGATATGCAGTATTTT,CASSFRAASTDMQYF
.,TRBJ2-5,TRBV19,.,TGTGCCAGTAGTAAATTGGGGGCGGAACAAGAGACCCAGTACTTC,CASSKLGAEQETQYF
TRBD1,TRBJ1-2,TRBV2,.,TGTGCCAGCGAACGGACAGGGGGGGCCTACACCTTC,CASERTGGAYTF
.,TRBJ2-4,TRBV13,.,TGTGCCAGCAGCTTTAGGGGGGCCAAAAACATTCAGTACTTC,CASSFRGAKNIQYF
TRBD1,TRBJ2-7,TRBV29-1,.,TGCAGCGTTACAAATAGGGACAGTGGGGCCTACGAGCAGTACTTC,CSVTNRDSGAYEQYF
.,TRBJ2-1,TRBV4-1,once,TGCGCCAGCAGCCAAGATCGGCGGGCTCTCTACAATGAGCAGTTCTTC,CASSQDRRALYNEQFF
.,TRBJ2-4,TRBV12-3/TRBV12-4,.,TGTGCCAGCAGTTTATCCCAGGGAATAGCCAAAAACATTCAGTACTTC,CASSLSQGIAKNIQYF
.,TRBJ1-2,TRBV20-1,.,TGCAGTGCTAGAGAAGGCCGGACAGACTATGGCTACACCTTC,CSAREGRTDYGYTF
TRBD2,TRBJ2-1,TRBV20-1,.,TGCAGTGCTGCCCGACTAGCGGGAGCTCTCGATGAGCAGTTCTTC,CSAARLAGALDEQFF
TRBD1,TRBJ1-2,TRBV11-2,.,TGTGCCAGCCAAGGAAGTGACAGGGCTCGGGGCTACACCTTC,CASQGSDRARGYTF
.,TRBJ2-5,TRBV9,.,TGTGCCAGCAGCCTCGGAACGGCCGAGACCCAGTACTTC,CASSLGTAETQYF
.,TRBJ2-5,TRBV9,once,TGTGCCAGCAGCGTAGGGCAGGGTTTGATCGAGACCCAGTACTTC,CASSVGQGLIETQYF
.,TRBJ1-6,TRBV30,.,TGTGCCAGAGACCGAGGGCGGGATTCACCCCTCCACTTT,CARDRGRDSPLHF
.,TRBJ1-4,TRBV27,.,TGTGCCAGCAGTTTATCGGCCCGAGTGGAAAAACTGTTTTTT,CASSLSARVEKLFF
.,TRBJ1-5,TRBV2,few,TGTGCCAGCAGCCAAGGTCGGGGGAGCAATCAGCCCCAGCATTTT,CASSQGRGSNQPQHF
TRBD1,TRBJ1-1,TRBV20-1,.,TGCAGTGCTAAGTTCCCGGACAGGGGGGAAGCTTTCTTT,CSAKFPDRGEAFF
TRBD1,TRBJ1-5,TRBV6-5,.,TGTGCCAGCAGTTACTTCCGGGACAGGGGAAGCAATCAGCCCCAGCATTTT,CASSYFRDRGSNQPQHF
.,TRBJ1-5,TRBV28,.,TGTGCCAGCAACCCCCCATGGGTGACAGAAAATCAGCCCCAGCATTTT,CASNPPWVTENQPQHF
.,TRBJ2-3,TRBV6-5,.,TGTGCCAGCAGTTTACAAGGACCAGATACGCAGTATTTT,CASSLQGPDTQYF
.,TRBJ2-1,TRBV28,.,TGTGCCAGCAGTGCCTTACTACGGAATGAGCAGTTCTTC,CASSALLRNEQFF
.,TRBJ2-1,TRBV25-1,.,TGTGCCAGCTCCCCGACCAGAGGTAAAAACTACAATGAGCAGTTCTTC,CASSPTRGKNYNEQFF
TRBD2,TRBJ2-7,TRBV27,.,TGTGCCAGCAGTAAGACTAGCGGCCCCTACGAGCAGTACTTC,CASSKTSGPYEQYF
TRBD2,TRBJ2-5,TRBV6-1,.,TGTGCCAGCAGTGTTTCCGGGAGGAAGACCCAGTACTTC,CASSVSGRKTQYF
TRBD2,TRBJ2-7,TRBV14,.,TGTGCCAGCAGCCAAACAGCTCTCAATAGCGGGAGGCTCGAGCAGTACTTC,CASSQTALNSGRLEQYF
TRBD2,TRBJ2-3,TRBV10-3,.,TGTGCCATCAGGGTAAAAGCGGGGGGTACCACAGATACGCAGTATTTT,CAIRVKAGGTTDTQYF